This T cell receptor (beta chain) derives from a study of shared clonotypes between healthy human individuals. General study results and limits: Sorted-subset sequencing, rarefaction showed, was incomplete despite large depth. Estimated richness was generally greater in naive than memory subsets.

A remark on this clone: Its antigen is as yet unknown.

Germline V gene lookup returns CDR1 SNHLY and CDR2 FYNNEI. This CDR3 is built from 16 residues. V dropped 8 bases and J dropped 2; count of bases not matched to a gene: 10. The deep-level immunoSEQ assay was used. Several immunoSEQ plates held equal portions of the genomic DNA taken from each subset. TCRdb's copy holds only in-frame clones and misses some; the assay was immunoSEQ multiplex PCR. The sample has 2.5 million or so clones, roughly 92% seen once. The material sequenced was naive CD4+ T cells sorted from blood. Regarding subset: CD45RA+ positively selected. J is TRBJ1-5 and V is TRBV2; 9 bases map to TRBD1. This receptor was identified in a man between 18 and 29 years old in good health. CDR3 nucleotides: TGTGCCAGCTTGGGACAGGGACGAAAGGGCAATCAGCCCCAGCATTTT. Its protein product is CASLGQGRKGNQPQHF.